This entry lists 4 T cell receptor beta chains sequenced from one sample in a study of Ad26.COV2.S vaccination and SARS-CoV-2 variants. Treatment: around 19 received Ad26.COV2.S at low or high dose, single or two shots; roughly five received placebo; per-sample allocation not given. Repertoires come from day 63 after the first vaccine or placebo injection. Assay used: immunoSEQ multiplex PCR; TCRdb lists only in-frame clones, some missing. The data show around 300,000 clones, 88% seen once. Specimen: peripheral blood, collected in a trial of Ad26.COV2.S vaccine versus placebo. The receptor set was obtained from a person between 18 and 59 years old who received the Ad26.COV2.S COVID-19 vaccine or a placebo.

As for this clone: Other DNA sequences in the same sample also yield this CDR3. The rearrangement joins TRBV10-2 to TRBJ1-1; D is perhaps TRBD1 (6 bases). The CDR3 has 13 residues. Germline V gene lookup returns CDR1 WSHSY and CDR2 SAAADI. Trimming shortened V by 3 bases and J by 4 bases, and 9 bases separated the two germline ends. Here the CDR3 reads CASSEQGGTEAFF. CDR3 DNA sequence: TGCGCCAGCAGTGAACAGGGTGGCACTGAAGCTTTCTTT.

The CDR3 here is CASSLEGALNEKLFF. CDR3 DNA: TGCGCCAGCAGCTTGGAAGGGGCCTTAAATGAAAAACTGTTTTTT. The chain is built from TRBV5-1 and TRBJ1-4, with D maybe TRBD1 (5 bases). This CDR3 region has 15 residues. The germline V gene has CDR1 SGHRS and CDR2 YFSETQ. Trimming removed 0 bases from V and 5 bases from J, with 11 bases in between.

This chain joins TRBV5-1 and TRBJ2-6; D unclear. This CDR3 is 15 amino acids long. Trimming took 2 bases from V and 2 from J, leaving 8 bases between them. Germline V CDR1 and CDR2: SGHRS, YFSETQ. Here the CDR3 DNA reads TGCGCCAGCAGCTTATCGGCGACTGGGGCCAACGTCCTGACTTTC. Translation gives CASSLSATGANVLTF.

This chain joins TRBV6-2 or TRBV6-3 and TRBJ2-5; D is possibly TRBD2 (6 bases). CDR1 MNHEY and CDR2 SVGEGT come from the germline V gene. V lost 6 bases and J lost 4, with 18 bases in between. The CDR3 contains 15 residues. The CDR3 protein is CASSRPTRVGETQYF. In nucleotides, the CDR3 is TGTGCCAGCAGCCGACCGACTAGGGTGGGAGAGACCCAGTACTTC.